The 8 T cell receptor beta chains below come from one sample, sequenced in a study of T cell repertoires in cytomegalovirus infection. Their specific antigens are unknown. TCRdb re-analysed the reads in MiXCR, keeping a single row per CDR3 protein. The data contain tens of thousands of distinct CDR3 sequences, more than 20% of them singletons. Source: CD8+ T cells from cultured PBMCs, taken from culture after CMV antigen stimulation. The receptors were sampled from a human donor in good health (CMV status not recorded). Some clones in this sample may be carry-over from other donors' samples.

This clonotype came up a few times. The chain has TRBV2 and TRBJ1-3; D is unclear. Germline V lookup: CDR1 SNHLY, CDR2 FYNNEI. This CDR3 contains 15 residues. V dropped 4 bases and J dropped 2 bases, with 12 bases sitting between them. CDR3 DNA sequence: TGTGCCAGCAGTGCGACTCAAGAGGCTGGAAACACCATATATTTT. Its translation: CASSATQEAGNTIYF.

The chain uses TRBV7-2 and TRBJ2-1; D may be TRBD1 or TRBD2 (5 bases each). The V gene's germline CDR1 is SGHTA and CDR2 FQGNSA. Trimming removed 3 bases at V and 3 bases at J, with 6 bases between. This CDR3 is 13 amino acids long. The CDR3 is CASSLGDYNEQFF. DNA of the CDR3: TGTGCCAGCAGCTTGGGGGACTACAATGAGCAGTTCTTC.

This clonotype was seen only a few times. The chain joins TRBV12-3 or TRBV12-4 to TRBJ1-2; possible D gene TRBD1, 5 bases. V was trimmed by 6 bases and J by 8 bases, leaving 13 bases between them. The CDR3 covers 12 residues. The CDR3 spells CASSPGGVGYTF. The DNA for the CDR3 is TGTGCCAGCAGCCCTGGAGGGGTCGGCTACACCTTC.

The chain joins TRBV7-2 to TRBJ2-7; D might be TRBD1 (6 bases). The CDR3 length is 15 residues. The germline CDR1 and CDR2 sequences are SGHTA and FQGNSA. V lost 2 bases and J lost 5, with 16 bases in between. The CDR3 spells CASSLNPGVVNEQYF. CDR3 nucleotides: TGTGCCAGCAGCTTAAATCCAGGGGTTGTGAACGAGCAGTACTTC.

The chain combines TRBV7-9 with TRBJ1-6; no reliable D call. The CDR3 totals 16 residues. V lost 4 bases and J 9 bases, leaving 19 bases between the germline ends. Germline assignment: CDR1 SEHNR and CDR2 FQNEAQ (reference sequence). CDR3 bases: TGTGCCAGCAGCTCCTCGAGGGAGGAGGTCTTTTCACCCCTCCACTTT. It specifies CASSSSREEVFSPLHF.

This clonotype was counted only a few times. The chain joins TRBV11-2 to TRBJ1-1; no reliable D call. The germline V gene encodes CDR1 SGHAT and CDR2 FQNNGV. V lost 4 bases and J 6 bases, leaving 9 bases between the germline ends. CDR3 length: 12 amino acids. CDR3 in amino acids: CASSSNLPEAFF. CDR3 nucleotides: TGTGCCAGCAGCTCCAATCTCCCTGAAGCTTTCTTT.

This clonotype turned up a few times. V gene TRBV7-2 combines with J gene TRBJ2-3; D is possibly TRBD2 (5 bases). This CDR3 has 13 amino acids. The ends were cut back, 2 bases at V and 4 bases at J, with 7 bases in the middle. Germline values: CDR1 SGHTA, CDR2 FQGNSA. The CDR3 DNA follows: TGTGCCAGCAGCTTACTGGGAGCAGATACGCAGTATTTT. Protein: CASSLLGADTQYF.

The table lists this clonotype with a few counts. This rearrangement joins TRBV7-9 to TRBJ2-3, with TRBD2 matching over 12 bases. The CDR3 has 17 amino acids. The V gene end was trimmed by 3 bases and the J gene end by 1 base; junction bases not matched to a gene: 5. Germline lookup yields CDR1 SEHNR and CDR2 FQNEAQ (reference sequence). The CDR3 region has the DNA TGTGCCAGCAGCTTGACTAGCGGGGGAGGGCGCACAGATACGCAGTATTTT. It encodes CASSLTSGGGRTDTQYF.